This TCR beta chain was profiled in a study of OX40 agonist ivuxolimab in advanced cancers. Whole-study context: Partial responses occurred in Three dose-escalation patients, one with hepatocellular carcinoma and two with cutaneous melanoma.

CDR3 length: 14 residues. Per germline, CDR1 SGHRS and CDR2 YFSETQ. The V and J ends lost 0 bases and 0 bases respectively, with 6 bases between them. TCRdb's table, derived via immunoSEQ multiplex PCR, lists solely in-frame clones and lacks some. This table holds 65,000 to 90,000 clones, about 88% found once. The cohort excluded patients with autoimmune disease history or systemic immunosuppression. Researchers took blood at baseline, on cycle 4 day 1, and on cycle 7 day 1. This sequence originates from an adult with an advanced solid tumor such as melanoma, head and neck, liver or kidney cancer. Sample: CD4+ or CD8+ T cells sorted from blood, taken in a trial of the OX40 agonist ivuxolimab. The genes are TRBV5-1 and TRBJ2-5, with a tentative D call TRBD1 (5 bases). The CDR3, as DNA: TGCGCCAGCAGCTTGGCAGGGTACCAAGAGACCCAGTACTTC. Encoded protein: CASSLAGYQETQYF.